These 10 T cell receptor beta chains were all obtained from the same sample, sequenced in a study of cytomegalovirus exposure and HLA in healthy donors. PCR primers comprised 60 Vbeta and 13 Jbeta primers. Profiling relied on immunoSEQ multiplex PCR, and the TCRdb table lists in-frame clones only, not all of them. Of approximately 160,000 clones detected, roughly 80% appear once; the ten largest clones hold over 4%. Sequencing used PBMCs. These receptors were collected from a male donor in good health and CMV-seronegative.

The sample holds one count of this clone. The chain carries TRBV6-5 and TRBJ1-5; TRBD1 matches at 7 bases. The CDR3 spans 14 residues. Looked up from germline, CDR1 is MNHEY and CDR2 is SVGAGI. J gave up 6 bases and V 5 bases, and 7 bases lay outside the gene matches. CDR3 region: CASSQDRASQPQHF. In DNA form, the CDR3 reads TGTGCCAGCAGTCAAGACAGGGCAAGTCAGCCCCAGCATTTT.

The chain recombines TRBV5-1 with TRBJ2-2, with 11 bases fitting TRBD2. Germline CDR1 reads SGHRS; CDR2 reads YFSETQ. The CDR3 runs to 16 residues. V shed 4 bases, J shed 2 bases, and the junction held 4 bases outside the gene matches. CDR3 DNA: TGCGCCAGCAGCAGACTAGCGGGGCGTAACACCGGGGAGCTGTTTTTT. This translates into CASSRLAGRNTGELFF.

The V and J genes are TRBV9 and TRBJ1-6; 10 nucleotides line up with TRBD1. The CDR3 totals 14 residues. V was pared by 4 bases and J by 11 bases, with 6 bases of the junction left unmatched. The germline CDR1 and CDR2 sequences are SGDLS and YYNGEE. The CDR3 sequence is CASSYMGQGTPLHF. For the CDR3, the DNA is TGTGCCAGCAGCTATATGGGACAGGGGACACCCCTCCACTTT.

This clone appeared once. The chain joins TRBV7-9 to TRBJ2-1, with 8 bases lining up with TRBD2. The CDR3 totals 16 residues. Germline V gene sequence: CDR1 SEHNR, CDR2 FQNEAQ (reference sequence). V trimming: 5 bases; J trimming: 7 bases; junction bases outside the gene matches: 13. The CDR3, as DNA: TGTGCCAGCAGCGAGGGATCGGGGGGGGCGAAAAATGAGCAGTTCTTC. This gives the protein CASSEGSGGAKNEQFF.

This clone was picked up a small number of times. The chain uses TRBV6-5 and TRBJ1-2; 11 bases agree with TRBD1. Germline trimming cut 6 bases from V and 5 bases from J; bases unmatched to any gene: 5. The CDR3 loop spans 14 amino acids. Germline V lookup: CDR1 MNHEY, CDR2 SVGAGI. CDR3 loop: CASSRTGGDYGYTF. Written as DNA, the CDR3 is TGTGCCAGCAGCAGGACAGGGGGCGATTATGGCTACACCTTC.

This clone was seen a handful of times. The rearrangement uses TRBV5-1 and TRBJ1-1, with 7 bases lining up with TRBD1. V trimming: 4 bases; J trimming: 4 bases; junction bases outside the gene matches: 7. CDR3 length equals 14 residues. Germline V gives CDR1 SGHRS, CDR2 YFSETQ. The DNA of the CDR3 is TGCGCCAGCAGCCCCCTCGACAGGGTCACTGAAGCTTTCTTT. Translating gives CASSPLDRVTEAFF.

J is TRBJ2-5 and V is TRBV6-6; 8 positions agree with TRBD1. The J call may be incorrect, as the DNA end agrees better with TRBJ2-7. Germline values: CDR1 MNHNY, CDR2 SVGAGI (reference sequence). CDR3 length: 15 residues. The CDR3 sequence: CASSTGTGASYEQYF. DNA of the CDR3: TGTGCCAGCAGTACGGGGACAGGCGCCTCCTACGAGCAGTACTTC.

The rearrangement links TRBV4-3 to TRBJ2-1; TRBD2 matches at 10 bases. The CDR3 runs 16 residues. With 1 base clipped from V and 5 bases from J, the junction kept 5 bases outside the gene matches. CDR1 is LGHNA and CDR2 is YSLEER in the germline V gene. For the CDR3, the DNA is TGCGCCAGCAGCCAAGGGCTACTAGCGGGGAACAATGAGCAGTTCTTC. This codes for CASSQGLLAGNNEQFF.

V and J are TRBV15 and TRBJ2-7; the D gene is possibly TRBD2 (7 bases). The germline gives CDR1 LNHNV, CDR2 YYDKDF (reference sequence). There are 20 residues in the CDR3. V was trimmed by 6 bases and J by 6 bases, leaving 36 bases between them. CDR3 DNA sequence: TGTGCCACCAGAGGGGGGGAGCGGGCGGAGACATCCCCCCCGAAACGCGAGCAGTACTTC. Amino acid sequence: CATRGGERAETSPPKREQYF. Full variable domain (outside the CDR3, taken from reference TRBV15 and TRBJ2-7): DAMVIQNPRYQVTQFGKPVTLSCSQTLNHNVMYWYQQKSSQAPKLLFHYYDKDFNNEADTPDNFQSRRPNTSFCFLDIRSPGLGDTAMYLCATRGGERAETSPPKREQYFGPGTRLTVT.

CDR3 region: CASSFPGGTSWDEQFF. DNA of the CDR3: TGTGCCAGCAGCTTCCCCGGGGGGACCTCTTGGGATGAGCAGTTCTTC. The chain links TRBV7-8 to TRBJ2-1; 7 bases align to TRBD2. Germline CDR1 and CDR2: SGHVS and FQNEAQ. CDR3 size: 16 residues. The V gene end was trimmed by 3 bases and the J gene end by 8 bases; junction bases not matched to a gene: 13.